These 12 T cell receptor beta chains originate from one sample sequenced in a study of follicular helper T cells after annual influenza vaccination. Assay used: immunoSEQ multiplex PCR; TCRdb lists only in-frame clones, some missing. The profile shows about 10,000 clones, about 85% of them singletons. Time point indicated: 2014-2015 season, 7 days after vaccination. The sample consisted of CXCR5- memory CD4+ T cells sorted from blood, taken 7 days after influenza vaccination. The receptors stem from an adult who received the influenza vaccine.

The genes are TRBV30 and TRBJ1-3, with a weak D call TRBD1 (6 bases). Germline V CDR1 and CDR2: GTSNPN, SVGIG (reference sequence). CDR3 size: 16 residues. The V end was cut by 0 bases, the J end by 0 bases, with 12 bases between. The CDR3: CAWSVREGGSGNTIYF. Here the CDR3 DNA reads TGTGCCTGGAGTGTACGGGAGGGGGGCTCTGGAAACACCATATATTTT.

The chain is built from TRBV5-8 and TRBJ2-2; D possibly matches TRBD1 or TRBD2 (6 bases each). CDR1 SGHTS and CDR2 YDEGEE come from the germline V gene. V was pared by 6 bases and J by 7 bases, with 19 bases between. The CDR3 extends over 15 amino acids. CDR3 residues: CASTPGGGVHGELFF. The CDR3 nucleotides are TGTGCCAGCACCCCCGGGGGCGGGGTTCACGGGGAGCTGTTTTTT.

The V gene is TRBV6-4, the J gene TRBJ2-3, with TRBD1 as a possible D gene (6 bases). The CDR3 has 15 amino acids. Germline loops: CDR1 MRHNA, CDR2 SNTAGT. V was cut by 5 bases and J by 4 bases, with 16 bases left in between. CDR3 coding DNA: TGTGCCAGCAGTCTTGGCCAGGGGACGGCAGATACGCAGTATTTT. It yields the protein CASSLGQGTADTQYF.

The DNA for the CDR3 is TGTGCCAGCAGCGTCCGGGACTACTACAATGAGCAGTTCTTC. It encodes CASSVRDYYNEQFF. The V gene is TRBV9, the J gene TRBJ2-1, with 7 bases lining up with TRBD2. J lost 3 bases, V lost 2 bases, and 2 bases had no gene match. Germline V gives CDR1 SGDLS, CDR2 YYNGEE. This CDR3 is 14 amino acids long.

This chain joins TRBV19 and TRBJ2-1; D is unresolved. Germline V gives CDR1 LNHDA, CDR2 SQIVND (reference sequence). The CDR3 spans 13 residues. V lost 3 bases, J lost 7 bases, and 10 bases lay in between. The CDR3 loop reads CASSILATNEQFF. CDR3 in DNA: TGTGCCAGTAGTATTTTGGCTACTAATGAGCAGTTCTTC.

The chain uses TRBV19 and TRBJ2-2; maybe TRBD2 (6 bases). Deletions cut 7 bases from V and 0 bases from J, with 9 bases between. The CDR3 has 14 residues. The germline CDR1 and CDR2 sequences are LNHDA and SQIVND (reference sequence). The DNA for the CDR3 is TGTGCCAGTACAAGGACTACGAACACCGGGGAGCTGTTTTTT. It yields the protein CASTRTTNTGELFF. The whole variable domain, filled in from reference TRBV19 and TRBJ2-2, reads DGGITQSPKYLFRKEGQNVTLSCEQNLNHDAMYWYRQDPGQGLRLIYYSQIVNDFQKGDIAEGYSVSREKKESFPLTVTSAQKNPTAFYLCASTRTTNTGELFFGEGSRLTVL.

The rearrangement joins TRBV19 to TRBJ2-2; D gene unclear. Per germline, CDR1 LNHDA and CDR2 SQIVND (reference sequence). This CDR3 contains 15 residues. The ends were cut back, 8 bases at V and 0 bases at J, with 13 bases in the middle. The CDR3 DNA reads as TGTGCCAGTGGTTTTTCGGCAGCGAACACCGGGGAGCTGTTTTTT. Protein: CASGFSAANTGELFF.

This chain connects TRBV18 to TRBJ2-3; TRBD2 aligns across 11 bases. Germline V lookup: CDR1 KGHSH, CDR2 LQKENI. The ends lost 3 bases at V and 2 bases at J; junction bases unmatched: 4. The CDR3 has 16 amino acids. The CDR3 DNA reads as TGTGCCAGCTCACCCCGACTAGCGGGGACCACAGATACGCAGTATTTT. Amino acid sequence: CASSPRLAGTTDTQYF.

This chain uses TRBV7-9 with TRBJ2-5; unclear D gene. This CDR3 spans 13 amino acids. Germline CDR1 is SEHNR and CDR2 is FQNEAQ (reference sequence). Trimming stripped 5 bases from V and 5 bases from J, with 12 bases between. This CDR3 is CASSQGAKETQYF. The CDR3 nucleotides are TGTGCCAGCAGCCAAGGCGCCAAGGAGACCCAGTACTTC.

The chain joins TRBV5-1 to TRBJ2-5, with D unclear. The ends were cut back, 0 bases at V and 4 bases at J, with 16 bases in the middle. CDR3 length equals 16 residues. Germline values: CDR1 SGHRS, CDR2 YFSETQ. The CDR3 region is CASSLAAPPRPETQYF. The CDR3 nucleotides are TGCGCCAGCAGCTTGGCCGCACCACCACGGCCAGAGACCCAGTACTTC. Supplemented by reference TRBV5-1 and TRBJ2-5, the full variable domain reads KAGVTQTPRYLIKTRGQQVTLSCSPISGHRSVSWYQQTPGQGLQFLFEYFSETQRNKGNFPGRFSGRQFSNSRSEMNVSTLELGDSALYLCASSLAAPPRPETQYFGPGTRLLVL.

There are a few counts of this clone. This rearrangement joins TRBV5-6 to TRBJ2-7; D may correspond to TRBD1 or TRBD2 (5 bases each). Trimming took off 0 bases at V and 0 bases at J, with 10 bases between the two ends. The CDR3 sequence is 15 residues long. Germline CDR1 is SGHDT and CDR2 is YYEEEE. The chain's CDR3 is CASSLAGTGSYEQYF. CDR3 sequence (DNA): TGTGCCAGCAGCTTGGCGGGGACGGGCTCCTACGAGCAGTACTTC.

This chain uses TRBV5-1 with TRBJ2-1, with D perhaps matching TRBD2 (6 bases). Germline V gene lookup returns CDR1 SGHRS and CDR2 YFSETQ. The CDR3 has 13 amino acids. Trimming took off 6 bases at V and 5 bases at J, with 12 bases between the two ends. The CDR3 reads CASTDTSNNEQFF. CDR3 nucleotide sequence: TGCGCCAGCACTGATACTAGCAACAATGAGCAGTTCTTC.